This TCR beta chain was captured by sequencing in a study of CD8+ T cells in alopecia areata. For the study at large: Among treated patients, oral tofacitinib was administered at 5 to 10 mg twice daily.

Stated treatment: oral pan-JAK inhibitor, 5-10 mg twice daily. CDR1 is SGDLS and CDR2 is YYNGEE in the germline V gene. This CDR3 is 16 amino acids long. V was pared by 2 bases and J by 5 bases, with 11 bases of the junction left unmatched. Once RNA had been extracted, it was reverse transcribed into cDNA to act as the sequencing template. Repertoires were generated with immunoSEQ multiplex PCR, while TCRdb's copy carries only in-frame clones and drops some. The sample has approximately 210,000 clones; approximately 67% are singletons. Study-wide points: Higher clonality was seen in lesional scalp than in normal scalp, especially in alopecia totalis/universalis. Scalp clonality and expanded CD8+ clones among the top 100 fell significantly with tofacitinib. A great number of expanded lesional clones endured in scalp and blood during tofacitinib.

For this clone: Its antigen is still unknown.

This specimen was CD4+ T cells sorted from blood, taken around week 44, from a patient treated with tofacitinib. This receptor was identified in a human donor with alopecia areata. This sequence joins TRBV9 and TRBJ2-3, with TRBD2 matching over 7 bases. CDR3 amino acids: CASSVEASGAGDTQYF. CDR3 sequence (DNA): TGTGCCAGCAGCGTTGAGGCTAGCGGCGCAGGAGATACGCAGTATTTT. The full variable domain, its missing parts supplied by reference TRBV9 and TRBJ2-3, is DSGVTQTPKHLITATGQRVTLRCSPRSGDLSVYWYQQSLDQGLQFLIQYYNGEERAKGNILERFSAQQFPDLHSELNLSSLELGDSALYFCASSVEASGAGDTQYFGPGTRLTVL.